The present T cell receptor beta chain was sequenced within a study of blood T cell repertoires in COVID-19. Study context: Donors in the United States, Italy and Spain gave samples during acute or convalescent COVID-19. T cells, B-cell-depleted T cells, or PBMCs provided the cDNA or gDNA that served as material.

V was clipped by 0 bases and J by 7 bases, with 6 bases between them. CDR3 size: 12 residues. The germline gives CDR1 SGHAT, CDR2 FQNNGV. As handled by the study authors: Amplification of reference gene primers was used by the study to estimate nucleated cell counts. Profiled with immunoSEQ multiplex PCR; TCRdb holds only in-frame clones, not every one. V, J and clone size are those of that table, while D and trimming were read from the DNA. The sample holds around 80,000 clones, less than 85% seen once. This receptor was obtained from a human donor in a cohort sampled during active COVID-19. This chain connects TRBV11-2 to TRBJ2-5; D not resolved. Sample: peripheral blood. CDR3 sequence: CASSLDNPTQYF. The CDR3 DNA is TGTGCCAGCAGCTTAGATAATCCGACCCAGTACTTC.